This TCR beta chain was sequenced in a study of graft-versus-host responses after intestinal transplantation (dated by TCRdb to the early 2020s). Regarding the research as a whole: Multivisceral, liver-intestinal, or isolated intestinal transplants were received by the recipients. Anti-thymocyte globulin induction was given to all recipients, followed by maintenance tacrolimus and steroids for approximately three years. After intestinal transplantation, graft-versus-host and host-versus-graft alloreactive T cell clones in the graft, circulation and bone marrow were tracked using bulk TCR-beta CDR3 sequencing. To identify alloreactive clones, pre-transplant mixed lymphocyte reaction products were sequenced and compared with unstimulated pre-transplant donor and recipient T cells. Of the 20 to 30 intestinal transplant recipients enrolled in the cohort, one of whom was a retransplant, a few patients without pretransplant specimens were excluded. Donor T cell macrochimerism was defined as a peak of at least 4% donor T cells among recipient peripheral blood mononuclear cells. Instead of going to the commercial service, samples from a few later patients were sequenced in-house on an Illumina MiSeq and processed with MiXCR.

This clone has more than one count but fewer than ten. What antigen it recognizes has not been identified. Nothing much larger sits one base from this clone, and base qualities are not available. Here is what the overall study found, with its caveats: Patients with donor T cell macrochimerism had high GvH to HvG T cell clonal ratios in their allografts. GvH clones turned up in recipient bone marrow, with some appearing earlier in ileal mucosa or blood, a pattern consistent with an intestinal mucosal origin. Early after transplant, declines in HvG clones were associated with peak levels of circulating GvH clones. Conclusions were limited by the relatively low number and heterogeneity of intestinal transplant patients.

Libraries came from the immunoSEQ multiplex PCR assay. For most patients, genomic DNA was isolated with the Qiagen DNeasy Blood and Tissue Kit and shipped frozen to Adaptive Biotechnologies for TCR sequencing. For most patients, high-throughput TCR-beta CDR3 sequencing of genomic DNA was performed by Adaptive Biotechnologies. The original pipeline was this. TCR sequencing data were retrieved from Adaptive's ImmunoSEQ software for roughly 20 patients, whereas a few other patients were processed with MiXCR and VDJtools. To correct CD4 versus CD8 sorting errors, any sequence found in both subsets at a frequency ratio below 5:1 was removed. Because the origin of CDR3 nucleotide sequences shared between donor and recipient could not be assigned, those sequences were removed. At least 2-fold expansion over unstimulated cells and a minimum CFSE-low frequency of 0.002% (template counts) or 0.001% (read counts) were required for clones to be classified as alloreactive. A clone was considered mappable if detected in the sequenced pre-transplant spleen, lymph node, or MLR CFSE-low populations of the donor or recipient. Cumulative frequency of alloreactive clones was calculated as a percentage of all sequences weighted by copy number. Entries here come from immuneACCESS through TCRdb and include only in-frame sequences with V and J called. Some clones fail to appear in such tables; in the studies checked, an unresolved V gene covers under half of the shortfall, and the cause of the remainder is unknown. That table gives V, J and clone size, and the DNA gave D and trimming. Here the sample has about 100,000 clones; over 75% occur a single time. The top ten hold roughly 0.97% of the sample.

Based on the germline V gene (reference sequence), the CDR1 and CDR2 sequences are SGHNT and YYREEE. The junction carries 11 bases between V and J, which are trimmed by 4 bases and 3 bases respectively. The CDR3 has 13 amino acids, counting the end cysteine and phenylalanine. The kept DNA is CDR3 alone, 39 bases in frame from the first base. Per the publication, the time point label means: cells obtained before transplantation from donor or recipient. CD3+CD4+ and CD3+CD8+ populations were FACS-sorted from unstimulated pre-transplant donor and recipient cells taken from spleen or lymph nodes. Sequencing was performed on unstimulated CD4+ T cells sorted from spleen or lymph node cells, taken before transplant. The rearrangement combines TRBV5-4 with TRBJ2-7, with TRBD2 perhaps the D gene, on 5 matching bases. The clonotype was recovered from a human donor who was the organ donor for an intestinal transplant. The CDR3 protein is CASSDGLLYEQYF. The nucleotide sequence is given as TGTGCCAGCAGCGACGGACTCCTCTACGAGCAGTACTTC.